A selection of T cell receptor beta chains follows, all from one sample in a study of blood T cell repertoires in COVID-19. Generated by immunoSEQ multiplex PCR, the TCRdb table keeps only in-frame clones and is missing some. The data hold approximately 70,000 clones, with 90% to 95% observed a single time. Sequencing used peripheral blood. Receptors were obtained from a man aged 50-60 years with COVID-19, enrolled during active disease. Each CDR3 is given with its conserved first and last residue. The order of the fields is D gene, J gene, V gene, CDR3 protein, CDR3 DNA. A D gene is named only where the DNA matches it firmly.

d_gene: TRBD2; j_gene: TRBJ2-2; v_gene: TRBV11-2; CDR3aa: CASSLELAGGHTGELFF; CDR3nt: TGTGCCAGCAGCTTAGAACTAGCGGGAGGACACACCGGGGAGCTGTTTTTT
d_gene: NA; j_gene: TRBJ2-1; v_gene: TRBV5-4; CDR3aa: CASSLKTGNEQFF; CDR3nt: TGTGCCAGCAGCTTGAAAACAGGAAATGAGCAGTTCTTC
d_gene: TRBD1; j_gene: TRBJ1-1; v_gene: TRBV28; CDR3aa: CASSIRGQGGTEAFF; CDR3nt: TGTGCCAGCAGTATCCGTGGACAGGGGGGAACTGAAGCTTTCTTT
d_gene: NA; j_gene: TRBJ2-3; v_gene: TRBV19; CDR3aa: CASSRGPYQDTQYF; CDR3nt: TGTGCCAGTAGTAGAGGGCCCTATCAGGATACGCAGTATTTT
d_gene: NA; j_gene: TRBJ2-5; v_gene: TRBV30; CDR3aa: CAWSVQSQETQYF; CDR3nt: TGTGCCTGGAGTGTGCAGTCACAAGAGACCCAGTACTTC
d_gene: NA; j_gene: TRBJ1-1; v_gene: TRBV15; CDR3aa: CATSRVAGDTEAFF; CDR3nt: TGTGCCACCAGCAGAGTCGCAGGGGACACTGAAGCTTTCTTT
d_gene: NA; j_gene: TRBJ2-4; v_gene: TRBV5-1; CDR3aa: CASSQDVPGNIQYF; CDR3nt: TGCGCCAGCAGCCAGGACGTCCCGGGGAACATTCAGTACTTC
d_gene: NA; j_gene: TRBJ2-5; v_gene: TRBV29-1; CDR3aa: CSAGTIEGETQYF; CDR3nt: TGCAGCGCTGGGACAATAGAAGGCGAGACCCAGTACTTC
d_gene: TRBD2; j_gene: TRBJ2-5; v_gene: TRBV7-9; CDR3aa: CASSLIRGLAAKGETQYF; CDR3nt: TGTGCCAGCAGCTTAATTCGGGGACTAGCGGCGAAGGGAGAGACCCAGTACTTC
d_gene: TRBD1; j_gene: TRBJ2-5; v_gene: TRBV7-9; CDR3aa: CASSRGQGVFQETQYF; CDR3nt: TGTGCCAGCAGCCGAGGACAGGGGGTTTTTCAAGAGACCCAGTACTTC
d_gene: NA; j_gene: TRBJ2-5; v_gene: TRBV6-5; CDR3aa: CASSYGNRAGETQYF; CDR3nt: TGTGCCAGCAGTTACGGGAACAGGGCCGGGGAGACCCAGTACTTC
d_gene: NA; j_gene: TRBJ1-2; v_gene: TRBV29-1; CDR3aa: CSVLAPSYGYTF; CDR3nt: TGCAGCGTTCTAGCGCCAAGCTATGGCTACACCTTC
d_gene: NA; j_gene: TRBJ2-5; v_gene: TRBV18; CDR3aa: CASSPPSYQETQYF; CDR3nt: TGTGCCAGCTCACCACCGTCCTACCAAGAGACCCAGTACTTC
d_gene: NA; j_gene: TRBJ2-2; v_gene: TRBV18; CDR3aa: CASSPAGGGTSTGELFF; CDR3nt: TGTGCCAGCTCACCAGCGGGCGGCGGGACCTCCACCGGGGAGCTGTTTTTT